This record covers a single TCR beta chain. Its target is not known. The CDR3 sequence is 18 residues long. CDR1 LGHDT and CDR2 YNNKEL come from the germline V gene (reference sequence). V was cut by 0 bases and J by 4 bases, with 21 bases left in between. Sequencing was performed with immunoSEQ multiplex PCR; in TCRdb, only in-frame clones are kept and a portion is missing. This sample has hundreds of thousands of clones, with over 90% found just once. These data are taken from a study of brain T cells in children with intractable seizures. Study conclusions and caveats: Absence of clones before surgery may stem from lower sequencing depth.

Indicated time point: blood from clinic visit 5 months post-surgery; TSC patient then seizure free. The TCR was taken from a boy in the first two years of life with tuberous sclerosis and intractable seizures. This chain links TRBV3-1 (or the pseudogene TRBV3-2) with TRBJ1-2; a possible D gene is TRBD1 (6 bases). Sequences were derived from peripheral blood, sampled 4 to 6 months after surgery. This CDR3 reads CASSQDKRRTPGAYGYTF. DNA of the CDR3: TGTGCCAGCAGCCAAGATAAAAGAAGGACCCCGGGGGCCTATGGCTACACCTTC.